This T cell receptor beta chain stems from a study of blood T cell repertoires in COVID-19. Across the study: Sources were T cells, B-cell-depleted T cells, or PBMCs; the material itself was cDNA or gDNA.

TCRdb's copy holds only in-frame clones and misses some; the assay was immunoSEQ multiplex PCR. Of a few hundred thousand clones in the sample, less than 90% are singletons; the top ten hold approximately 6.6%. Enrolled through a virtual design, the participants were between roughly 18 and 89 years of age and came from 24 US areas. Cohorts were determined from participant-reported clinical history. Each recovered donor of Cohort 3 presented with two negative PCRs, clearance, or symptom resolution. CDR3 length: 16 residues. Trimming removed 7 bases at V and 0 bases at J, with 15 bases between. The germline V gene encodes CDR1 LNHDA and CDR2 SQIVND (reference sequence).

This sequence joins TRBV19 and TRBJ2-2, with a weak D call TRBD2 (6 bases). Sequencing used PBMCs or T cells enriched from blood (not recorded which). The clonotype originates from a woman aged 40 to 50 who had recovered from COVID-19. CDR3 in DNA: TGTGCCAGTAAGAGTCCGGGGGACGCGAACACCGGGGAGCTGTTTTTT. Translating gives CASKSPGDANTGELFF.